The following is a TCR beta chain sequence with its context. Its matching antigen is unknown. The record originates from a study of shared clonotypes between healthy human individuals. Study-level findings and limits: When naive CD4 clonotypes were compared across a handful of donors, 4% to 6.5% were shared.

V lost 0 bases and J lost 4, with 8 bases in between. Germline CDR1 MGHRA, CDR2 YSYEKL. The CDR3 runs to 14 residues. It was CD45RO-negative cells, positively selected for CCR7, that made up naive CD8 cells, with terminally differentiated effector memory CD45RA+ cells excluded. Sequencing used immunoSEQ multiplex PCR; TCRdb keeps in-frame clones, though not all of them. In the table there are fewer than 1 million clones, 96% of which are singletons. This chain uses TRBV4-1 with TRBJ2-3; D unclear. Material: naive CD8+ T cells sorted from blood. This receptor was identified in a man under 40 in good health. The CDR3 nucleotides read TGCGCCAGCAGCCAAGAATCGGCGGCAGATACGCAGTATTTT. This translates into CASSQESAADTQYF.